What follows is one T cell receptor (beta chain) and its context. Its target antigen remains unknown. No qualities accompany the bases; no much larger clone lies one base away. The entry originates in a study of technical replicates of blood from a few donors (TCRdb year 2017). CDR1 and CDR2 were assigned from the germline V gene as SNHLY and FYNNEI. Germline trimming amounts to 2 bases on V and 8 bases on J, with 10 as the count of junction bases outside the gene matches. Counted from cysteine to phenylalanine, this CDR3 has 16 amino acids. Here the CDR3 DNA is all that survives: 48 bases in frame from base 1. Libraries came from the immunoSEQ multiplex PCR assay. TCRdb obtained this table from immuneACCESS and retained in-frame rearrangements with V and J assigned. These tables miss some clones; where compared with another copy, unresolved V genes account for less than half of the shortfall, and the remainder is unexplained. The sample table holds some 80,000 clones, of which about 96% were seen once. About 0.3% of the sample is in the top ten clones.

Sequencing was carried out using T cells isolated from PBMCs. The TCR sequence derives from a human donor in good health. This receptor chain uses TRBV2 and TRBJ2-1, with 9 central nucleotides matching TRBD2. The CDR3 region: CASSEIGLALGDEQFF. The nucleotide sequence reads TGTGCCAGCAGTGAAATTGGACTAGCGCTTGGCGATGAGCAGTTCTTC.